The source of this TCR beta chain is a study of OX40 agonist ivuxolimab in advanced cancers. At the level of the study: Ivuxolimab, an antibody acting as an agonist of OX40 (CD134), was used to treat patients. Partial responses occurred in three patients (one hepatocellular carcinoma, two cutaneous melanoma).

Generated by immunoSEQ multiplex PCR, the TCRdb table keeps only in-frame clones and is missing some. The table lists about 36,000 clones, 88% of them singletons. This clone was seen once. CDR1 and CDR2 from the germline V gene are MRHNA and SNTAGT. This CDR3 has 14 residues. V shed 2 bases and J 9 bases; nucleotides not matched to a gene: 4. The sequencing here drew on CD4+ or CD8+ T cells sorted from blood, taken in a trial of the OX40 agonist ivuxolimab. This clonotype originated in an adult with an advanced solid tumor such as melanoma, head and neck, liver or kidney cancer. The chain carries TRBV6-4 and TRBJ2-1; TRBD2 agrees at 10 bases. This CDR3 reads CASSDGPSGSEQFF. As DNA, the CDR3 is TGTGCCAGCAGTGACGGTCCTAGCGGGAGTGAGCAGTTCTTC.